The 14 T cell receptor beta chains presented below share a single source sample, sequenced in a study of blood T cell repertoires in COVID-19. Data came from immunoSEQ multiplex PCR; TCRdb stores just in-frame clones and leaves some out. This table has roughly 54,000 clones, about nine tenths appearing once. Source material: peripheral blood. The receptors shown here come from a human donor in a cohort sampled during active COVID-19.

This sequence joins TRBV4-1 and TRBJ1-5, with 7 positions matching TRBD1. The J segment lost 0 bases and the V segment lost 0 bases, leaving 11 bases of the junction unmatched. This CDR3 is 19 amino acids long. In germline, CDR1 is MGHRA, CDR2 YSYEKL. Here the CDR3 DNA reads TGCGCCAGCAGCCAAGACGACAGGGTGTCAACCCATAGCAATCAGCCCCAGCATTTT. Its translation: CASSQDDRVSTHSNQPQHF.

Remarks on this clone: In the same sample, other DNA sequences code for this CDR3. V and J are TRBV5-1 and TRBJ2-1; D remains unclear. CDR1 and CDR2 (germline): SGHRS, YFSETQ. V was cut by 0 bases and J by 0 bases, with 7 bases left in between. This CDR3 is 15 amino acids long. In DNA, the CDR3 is TGCGCCAGCAGCTTGGCCTCCAGCTCCTACAATGAGCAGTTCTTC. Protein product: CASSLASSSYNEQFF.

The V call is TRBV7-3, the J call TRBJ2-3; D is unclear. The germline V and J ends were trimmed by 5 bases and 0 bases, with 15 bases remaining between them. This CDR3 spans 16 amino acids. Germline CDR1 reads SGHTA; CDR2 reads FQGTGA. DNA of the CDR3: TGTGCCAGCAGCCTCCGTGGCGGTGCTAGCACAGATACGCAGTATTTT. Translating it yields CASSLRGGASTDTQYF.

CDR3 amino acids: CATSRDQGAIYNSPLHF. CDR3 coding DNA: TGTGCCACCAGCAGAGATCAGGGGGCTATCTATAATTCACCCCTCCACTTT. This sequence joins TRBV15 and TRBJ1-6; 8 nucleotides agree with TRBD1. Trimming cost V 0 bases and J 3 bases; bases outside gene matches: 4. Per the germline V gene, CDR1 is LNHNV and CDR2 is YYDKDF (reference sequence). The CDR3 has 17 residues.

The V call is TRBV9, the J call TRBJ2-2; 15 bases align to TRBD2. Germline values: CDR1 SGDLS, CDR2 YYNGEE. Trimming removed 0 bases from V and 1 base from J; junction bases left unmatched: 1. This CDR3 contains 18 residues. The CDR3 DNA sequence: TGTGCCAGCAGCGTAGAGGGACTAGCGGGGGGGAACACCGGGGAGCTGTTTTTT. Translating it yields CASSVEGLAGGNTGELFF.

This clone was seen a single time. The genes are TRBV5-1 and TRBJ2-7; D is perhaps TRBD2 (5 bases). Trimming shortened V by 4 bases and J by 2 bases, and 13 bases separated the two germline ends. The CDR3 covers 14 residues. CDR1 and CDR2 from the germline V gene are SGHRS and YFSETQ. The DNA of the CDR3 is TGCGCCAGCAGCAGTGGACTGTCTCCCTACGAGCAGTACTTC. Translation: CASSSGLSPYEQYF.

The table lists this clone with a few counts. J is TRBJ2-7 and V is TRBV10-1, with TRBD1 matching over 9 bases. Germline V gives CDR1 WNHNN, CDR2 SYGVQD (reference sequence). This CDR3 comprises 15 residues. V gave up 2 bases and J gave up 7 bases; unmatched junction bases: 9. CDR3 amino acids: CASSELGTGSREQYF. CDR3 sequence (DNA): TGCGCCAGCAGTGAGCTTGGGACAGGGTCTAGGGAGCAGTACTTC.

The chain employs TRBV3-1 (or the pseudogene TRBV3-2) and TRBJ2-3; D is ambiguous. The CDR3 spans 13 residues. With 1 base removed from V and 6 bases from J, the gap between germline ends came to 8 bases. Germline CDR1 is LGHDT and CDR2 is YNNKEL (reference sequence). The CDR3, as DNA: TGTGCCAGCAGCCAAGCTTTTTTTGATACGCAGTATTTT. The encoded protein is CASSQAFFDTQYF.

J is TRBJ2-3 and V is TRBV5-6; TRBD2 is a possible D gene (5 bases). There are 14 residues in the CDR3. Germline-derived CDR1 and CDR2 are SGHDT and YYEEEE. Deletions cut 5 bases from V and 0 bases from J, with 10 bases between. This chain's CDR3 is CASSRTASTDTQYF. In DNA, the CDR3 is TGTGCCAGCAGTCGGACTGCTAGCACAGATACGCAGTATTTT.

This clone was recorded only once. The CDR3 loop is CASSRQVVTDTQYF. DNA for the CDR3: TGCGCCAGCAGTAGACAGGTAGTGACAGATACGCAGTATTTT. This chain joins TRBV5-1 and TRBJ2-3, with a possible D match to TRBD1 (6 bases). V was cut by 5 bases and J by 3 bases, with 13 bases left in between. Per germline, CDR1 SGHRS and CDR2 YFSETQ. The CDR3 spans 14 residues.

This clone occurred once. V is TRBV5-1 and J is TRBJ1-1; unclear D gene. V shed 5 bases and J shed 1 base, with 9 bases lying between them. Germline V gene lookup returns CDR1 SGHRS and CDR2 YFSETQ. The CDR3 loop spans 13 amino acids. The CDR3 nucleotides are TGCGCCAGCAGTCGAGGTAGGAACACTGAAGCTTTCTTT. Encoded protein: CASSRGRNTEAFF.

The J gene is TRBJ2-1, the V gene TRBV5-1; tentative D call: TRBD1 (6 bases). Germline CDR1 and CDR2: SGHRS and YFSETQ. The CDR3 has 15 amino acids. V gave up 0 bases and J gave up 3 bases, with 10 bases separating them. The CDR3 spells CASSLVAGDYNEQFF. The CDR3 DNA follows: TGCGCCAGCAGCTTGGTGGCAGGGGACTACAATGAGCAGTTCTTC.

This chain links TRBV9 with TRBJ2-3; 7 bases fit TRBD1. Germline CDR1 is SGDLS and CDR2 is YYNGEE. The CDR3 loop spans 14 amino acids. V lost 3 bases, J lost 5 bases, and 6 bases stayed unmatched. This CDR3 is CASSGQGWGDTQYF. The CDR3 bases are TGTGCCAGCAGCGGACAGGGCTGGGGAGATACGCAGTATTTT.

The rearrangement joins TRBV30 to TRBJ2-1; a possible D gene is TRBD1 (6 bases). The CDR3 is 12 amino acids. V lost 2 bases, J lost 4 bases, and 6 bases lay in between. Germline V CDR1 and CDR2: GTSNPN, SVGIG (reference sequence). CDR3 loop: CAWSQGYNEQFF. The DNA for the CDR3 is TGTGCCTGGAGTCAGGGGTACAATGAGCAGTTCTTC.